Presented here are 23 T cell receptor beta chains from one specimen sequenced in a study of T cells in Graves' hyperthyroidism and ophthalmopathy. Template material for amplifying TCR beta CDR3 regions consisted of RNA transcripts. The TCR CDR3 was amplified in a first-round RT-PCR using the HTBI primer set. TCRdb reanalysed the multiplex PCR reads using MiXCR and keeps one entry per CDR3 protein. The sample shows 500,000 to 750,000 distinct CDR3 sequences, 14% of them seen only once. Sequenced input: blood. The receptors stem from a woman aged 18 to 35 with Graves' ophthalmopathy.

This clonotype was counted a few times. The chain recombines TRBV4-1 with TRBJ2-2; the match to TRBD1 covers 11 bases. CDR1 and CDR2 (germline): MGHRA, YSYEKL. Germline trimming cut 1 base from V and 6 bases from J; bases unmatched to any gene: 4. CDR3 length equals 16 residues. The CDR3 loop is CASSQAGTGGPGELFF. The CDR3 DNA follows: TGCGCCAGCAGCCAAGCCGGGACAGGGGGACCCGGGGAGCTGTTTTTT.

This clonotype showed up just once. V usage is TRBV27 and J usage is TRBJ2-2; TRBD1 matches 7 bases. This CDR3 region has 16 residues. Germline loops: CDR1 MNHEY, CDR2 SMNVEV (reference sequence). V lost 3 bases and J lost 7; bases outside the gene matches: 11. CDR3 residues: CASSFFRGQAFGELFF. In nucleotides, the CDR3 is TGTGCCAGCAGTTTTTTTAGGGGGCAAGCCTTCGGGGAGCTGTTTTTT.

This clonotype came up a few times. The rearrangement uses TRBV30 and TRBJ2-7; D may be TRBD2 (6 bases). The CDR3 runs 12 residues. Trimming stripped 7 bases from V and 0 bases from J, with 10 bases between. The V gene's germline CDR1 is GTSNPN and CDR2 SVGIG (reference sequence). As DNA, the CDR3 is TGTGCCTCTGCGGGACTCTCCTACGAGCAGTACTTC. As protein: CASAGLSYEQYF.

This clonotype occurred many times. The chain carries TRBV12-3 or TRBV12-4 and TRBJ2-4; 14 bases are shared with TRBD2. The length of the CDR3 is 21 residues. V lost 4 bases to trimming and J lost 3 bases; unmatched junction nucleotides: 17. In DNA, the CDR3 is TGTGCCAGCAGTTCCGGGACACCGACTAGCGGGAGGGCCGGTGGCAAAAACATTCAGTACTTC. It codes for CASSSGTPTSGRAGGKNIQYF.

The genes are TRBV20-1 and TRBJ2-7, with 12 bases fitting TRBD2. This CDR3 contains 14 residues. V lost 6 bases to trimming and J lost 6 bases; unmatched junction nucleotides: 9. CDR1 is DFQATT and CDR2 is SNEGSKA in the germline V gene (reference sequence). Here the CDR3 DNA reads TGCAGTGCATACGGGACTAGCGGGCATAGCGAGCAGTACTTC. This gives the protein CSAYGTSGHSEQYF.

This clonotype occurred many times. The chain is built from TRBV5-1 and TRBJ1-4; 7 nucleotides agree with TRBD1. The CDR3 covers 15 residues. The germline V gene has CDR1 SGHRS and CDR2 YFSETQ. V gave up 5 bases and J gave up 7 bases; unmatched junction bases: 11. CDR3: CASRLSGQAGEKLFF. DNA for the CDR3: TGCGCCAGCAGACTATCCGGACAGGCCGGTGAAAAACTGTTTTTT.

The CDR3 bases are TGCGCCAGCAGCCAGACAGGAATCTGGTACGAGCAGTACTTC. Translating gives CASSQTGIWYEQYF. The V call is TRBV4-1, the J call TRBJ2-7; D is possibly TRBD1 (6 bases). Trimming took 3 bases from V and 4 from J, leaving 13 bases between them. From germline, CDR1 is MGHRA and CDR2 YSYEKL. The CDR3 runs to 14 residues.

This clonotype was observed at least ten times. The chain joins TRBV2 to TRBJ2-6; no firm D call. The CDR3 has 16 amino acids. V was trimmed by 4 bases and J by 0 bases, leaving 10 bases between them. Germline V gives CDR1 SNHLY, CDR2 FYNNEI. CDR3 coding DNA: TGTGCCAGCAGTGTGGTCTTAATCTCTGGGGCCAACGTCCTGACTTTC. This gives the protein CASSVVLISGANVLTF.

There are many counts of this clonotype. DNA of the CDR3: TGCGCCAGCAGCCAAGGGGTTCATGGAGGGACTAGCGGACGCACAGATACGCAGTATTTT. Amino acid sequence: CASSQGVHGGTSGRTDTQYF. The chain uses TRBV4-3 and TRBJ2-3, with 11 positions matching TRBD2. The CDR3 has 20 residues. Trimming took 1 base from V and 1 from J; bases not matched to a gene: 13. In germline, CDR1 is LGHNA, CDR2 YSLEER.

This clonotype has more than one count but fewer than ten. This chain uses TRBV20-1 with TRBJ1-2; D uncertain. Germline V lookup: CDR1 DFQATT, CDR2 SNEGSKA (reference sequence). With 0 bases removed from V and 1 base from J, the gap between germline ends came to 6 bases. The CDR3 runs 13 residues. The CDR3 spells CSARDRSNYGYTF. The CDR3 coding sequence is TGCAGTGCTAGAGATCGGAGTAACTATGGCTACACCTTC.

Ten or more counts support this clonotype. CDR3: CSASDPNQPQHF. CDR3 nucleotides: TGCAGTGCTAGTGACCCGAATCAGCCCCAGCATTTT. V gene TRBV20-1 combines with J gene TRBJ1-5; no definite D call. Trimming removed 3 bases at V and 4 bases at J, with 7 bases between. CDR3 length: 12 amino acids. CDR1 is DFQATT, CDR2 SNEGSKA, per germline (reference sequence).

This clonotype was detected a few times. V usage is TRBV14 and J usage is TRBJ2-7, with TRBD2 identical over 8 bases. This CDR3 is 15 amino acids long. V lost 1 base and J lost 3; bases outside the gene matches: 5. CDR1 and CDR2 from the germline V gene are SGHDN and FVKESK. CDR3 in DNA: TGTGCCAGCAGCCAAGGCCCAGCGGGAGACTACGAGCAGTACTTC. This translates into CASSQGPAGDYEQYF.

On this clonotype itself: Since a much larger clone is just one base distant, this may be a read error. The chain carries TRBV7-2 and TRBJ2-3; perhaps TRBD2 as D (6 bases). The CDR3 extends over 15 amino acids. The V and J ends lost 4 bases and 3 bases respectively, with 14 bases between them. Germline V gene lookup returns CDR1 SGHTA and CDR2 FQGNSA. The DNA for the CDR3 is TGTGCCAGCAGCTCAATGGCGGGATTAACAGATACGCAGTATTTT. It is translated as CASSSMAGLTDTQYF.

This clonotype has only a few counts. This sequence may be a read error, since a much larger clone differs from it by one base. The chain joins TRBV28 to TRBJ2-3; no clear D. There are 12 residues in the CDR3. CDR1 is MDHEN and CDR2 is SYDVKM in the germline V gene. This CDR3 is CACSPVPDTQYF. CDR3 coding DNA: TGTGCCTGCAGTCCCGTCCCAGATACGCAGTATTTT.

In nucleotides, the CDR3 is TGTGCCACGAGACGTGAGGGACTTGCCAAAAACATTCAGTACTTC. Its protein is CATRREGLAKNIQYF. The chain combines TRBV6-2 or TRBV6-3 with TRBJ2-4, with TRBD2 as a possible D gene (6 bases). V was shortened by 10 bases and J by 1 base, with 17 bases between the two germline ends. Germline V gene data show CDR1 as MNHEY and CDR2 as SVGEGT. The CDR3 has 15 amino acids.

This clonotype was recorded many times. The rearrangement links TRBV29-1 to TRBJ1-1; no definite D call. CDR3 length equals 13 residues. V was trimmed by 3 bases and J by 1 base, leaving 9 bases between them. The germline CDR1 and CDR2 sequences are SQVTM and ANQGSEA. The CDR3 loop reads CSVELKGNTEAFF. CDR3 sequence (DNA): TGCAGCGTTGAGTTAAAGGGGAACACTGAAGCTTTCTTT.

This clonotype was detected ten times or more. V is TRBV12-3 or TRBV12-4 and J is TRBJ2-7; no clear D gene. The CDR3 is 12 residues long. The V and J ends lost 3 bases and 2 bases respectively, with 5 bases between them. Written as DNA, the CDR3 is TGTGCCAGCAGTTTTTGGACCTACGAGCAGTACTTC. Its translation is CASSFWTYEQYF.

The CDR3 nucleotides read TGCGCCAGCAGCCCACTTCAGGGAACCTCTGGAAACACCATATATTTT. As protein: CASSPLQGTSGNTIYF. The chain couples TRBV4-1 to TRBJ1-3; possible D gene TRBD1, 5 bases. Germline V gene lookup returns CDR1 MGHRA and CDR2 YSYEKL. The CDR3 spans 16 residues. The V and J ends lost 4 bases and 0 bases respectively, with 13 bases between them.

With regard to this clonotype: A clone one base away is much larger, so this may be a read error. This chain joins TRBV3-1 and TRBJ2-5; possibly TRBD1 for D (5 bases). This CDR3 has 15 residues. Germline CDR1 reads LGHDT; CDR2 reads YNNKEL (reference sequence). CDR3 DNA sequence: TGTGCCAGCGGCCAACAGGCTCAGAGCCAAGAGACCCAGTACTTC. Protein: CASGQQAQSQETQYF.

V and J are TRBV24-1 and TRBJ2-7, with D unresolved. V gave up 0 bases and J gave up 5 bases, with 7 bases separating them. Germline assignment: CDR1 KGHDR and CDR2 SFDVKD. The CDR3 length is 13 residues. CDR3 loop: CATSDLFQDEQYF. As DNA, the CDR3 is TGTGCCACCAGTGATTTGTTTCAAGACGAGCAGTACTTC.

This clonotype was counted at least ten times. For the CDR3, the DNA is TGTGCCAGCAGAGGTGGCAATGAGCAGTTCTTC. Protein sequence: CASRGGNEQFF. V gene TRBV2 combines with J gene TRBJ2-1; D ambiguous. This CDR3 region has 11 residues. Deletions cut 6 bases from V and 6 bases from J, with 6 bases between. The germline CDR1 and CDR2 sequences are SNHLY and FYNNEI.

This clonotype was detected only a few times. The rearrangement joins TRBV7-6 to TRBJ2-7; no clear D gene. V was clipped by 4 bases and J by 1 base, with 11 bases between them. CDR1 and CDR2 from the germline V gene are SGHVS and FNYEAQ. CDR3 length: 14 amino acids. The CDR3 DNA is TGTGCCAGCAGCTCAGCGCGCCGGTCCTACGAGCAGTACTTC. Encoded protein: CASSSARRSYEQYF.

This rearrangement joins TRBV15 to TRBJ2-7; 8 nucleotides match TRBD2. The trim removed 0 bases at V and 7 bases at J, leaving 8 bases unmatched. This CDR3 spans 15 amino acids. Germline CDR1 and CDR2: LNHNV and YYDKDF (reference sequence). The CDR3 nucleotides are TGTGCCACCAGCAGAGAAGGCGGCGGGGGGAGGGAGCAGTACTTC. Translation: CATSREGGGGREQYF. Full variable domain (missing parts from reference TRBV15 and TRBJ2-7): DAMVIQNPRYQVTQFGKPVTLSCSQTLNHNVMYWYQQKSSQAPKLLFHYYDKDFNNEADTPDNFQSRRPNTSFCFLDIRSPGLGDTAMYLCATSREGGGGREQYFGPGTRLTVT.